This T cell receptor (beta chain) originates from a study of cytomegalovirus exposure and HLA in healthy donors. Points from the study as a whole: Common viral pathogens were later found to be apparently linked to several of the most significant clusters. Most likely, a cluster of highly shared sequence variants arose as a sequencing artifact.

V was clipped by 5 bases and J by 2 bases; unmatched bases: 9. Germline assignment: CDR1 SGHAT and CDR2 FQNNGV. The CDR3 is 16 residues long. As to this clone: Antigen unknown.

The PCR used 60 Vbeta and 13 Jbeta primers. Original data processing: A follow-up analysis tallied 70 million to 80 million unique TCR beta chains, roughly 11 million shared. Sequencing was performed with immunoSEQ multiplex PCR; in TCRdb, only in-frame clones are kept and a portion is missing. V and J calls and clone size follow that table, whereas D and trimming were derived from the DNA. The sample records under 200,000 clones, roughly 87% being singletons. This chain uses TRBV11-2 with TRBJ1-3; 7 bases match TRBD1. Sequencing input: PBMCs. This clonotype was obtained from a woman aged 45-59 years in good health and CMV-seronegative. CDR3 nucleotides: TGTGCCAGCAGCCCAGACAGGGTCCGTCCTGGAAACACCATATATTTT. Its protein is CASSPDRVRPGNTIYF.